This T cell receptor beta chain came from a study of blood T cells in healthy people across ages. Overall study results and limits: Naive T cell percentage strongly correlated with TCR beta diversity.

Alongside a J-beta primer mix, a sample-barcoded 5' primer served in a second PCR lasting roughly 6 to 12 cycles. TCRdb passed the 5' RACE reads through MiXCR, listing each CDR3 protein once. This repertoire shows roughly 800,000 distinct CDR3 sequences, about three fifths found once; its top ten account for 22%. In its sample, this clonotype was seen once. The antigen is undetermined. The germline gives CDR1 KGHSH, CDR2 LQKENI. This CDR3 region has 14 residues. The V gene lost 5 bases and the J gene lost 7 bases, with 17 bases spanning the gap. The chain links TRBV18 to TRBJ1-1; the D gene is possibly TRBD1 (5 bases). This clonotype was sampled from a man aged 25-45 years in good health. The specimen was blood. The CDR3 DNA follows: TGTGCCAGCTCATCAAATCGGGGAGGGGATGAAGCTTTCTTT. Amino acids: CASSSNRGGDEAFF.